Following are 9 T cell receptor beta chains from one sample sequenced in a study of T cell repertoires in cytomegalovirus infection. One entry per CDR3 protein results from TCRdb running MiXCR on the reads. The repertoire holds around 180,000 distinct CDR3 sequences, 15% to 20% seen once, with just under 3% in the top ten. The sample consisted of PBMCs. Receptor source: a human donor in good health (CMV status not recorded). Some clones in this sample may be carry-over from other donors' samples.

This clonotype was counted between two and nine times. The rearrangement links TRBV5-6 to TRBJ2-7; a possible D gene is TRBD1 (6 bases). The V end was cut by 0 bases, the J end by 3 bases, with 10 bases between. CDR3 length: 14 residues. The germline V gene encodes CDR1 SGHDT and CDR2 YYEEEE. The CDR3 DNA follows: TGTGCCAGCAGCTTGGCGCACAGGGTCTACGAGCAGTACTTC. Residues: CASSLAHRVYEQYF. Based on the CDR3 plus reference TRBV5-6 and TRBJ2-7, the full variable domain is DAGVTQSPTHLIKTRGQQVTLRCSPKSGHDTVSWYQQALGQGPQFIFQYYEEEERQRGNFPDRFSGHQFPNYSSELNVNALLLGDSALYLCASSLAHRVYEQYFGPGTRLTVT.

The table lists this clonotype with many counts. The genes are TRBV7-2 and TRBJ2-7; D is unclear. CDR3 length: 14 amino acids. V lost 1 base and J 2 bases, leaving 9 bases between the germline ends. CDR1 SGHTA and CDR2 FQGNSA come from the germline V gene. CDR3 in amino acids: CASSLGGRTYEQYF. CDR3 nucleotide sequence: TGTGCCAGCAGCTTAGGTGGACGGACCTACGAGCAGTACTTC.

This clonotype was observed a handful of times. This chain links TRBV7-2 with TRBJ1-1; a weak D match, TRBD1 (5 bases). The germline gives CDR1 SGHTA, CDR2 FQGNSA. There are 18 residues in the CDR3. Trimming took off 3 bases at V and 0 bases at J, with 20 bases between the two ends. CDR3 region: CASSLKRAAQGVNTEAFF. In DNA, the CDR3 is TGTGCCAGCAGCTTGAAACGGGCCGCCCAAGGGGTGAACACTGAAGCTTTCTTT.

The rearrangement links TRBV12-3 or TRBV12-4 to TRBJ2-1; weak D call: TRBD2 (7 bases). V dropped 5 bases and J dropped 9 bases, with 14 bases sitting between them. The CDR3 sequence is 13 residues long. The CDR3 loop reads CASSPKGGGEQFF. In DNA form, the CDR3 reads TGTGCCAGCAGTCCCAAGGGGGGGGGTGAGCAGTTCTTC.

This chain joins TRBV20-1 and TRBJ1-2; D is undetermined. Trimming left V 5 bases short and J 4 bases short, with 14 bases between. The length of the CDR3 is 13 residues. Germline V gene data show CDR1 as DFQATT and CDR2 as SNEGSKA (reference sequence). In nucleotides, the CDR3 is TGCAGTGCTGGGGTAGGGCTCCTCTATGGCTACACCTTC. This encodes CSAGVGLLYGYTF.

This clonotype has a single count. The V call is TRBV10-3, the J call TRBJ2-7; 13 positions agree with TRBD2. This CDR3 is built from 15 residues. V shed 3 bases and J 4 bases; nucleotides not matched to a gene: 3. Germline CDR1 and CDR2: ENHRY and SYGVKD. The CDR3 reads CAISEWTSGRYEQYF. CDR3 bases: TGTGCCATCAGTGAATGGACTAGCGGGAGATACGAGCAGTACTTC.

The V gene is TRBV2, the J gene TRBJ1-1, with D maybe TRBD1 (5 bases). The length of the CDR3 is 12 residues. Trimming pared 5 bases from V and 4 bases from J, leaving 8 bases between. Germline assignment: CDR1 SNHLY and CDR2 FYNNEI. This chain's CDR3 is CASSQGSTEAFF. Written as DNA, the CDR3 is TGTGCCAGCAGTCAGGGAAGCACTGAAGCTTTCTTT.

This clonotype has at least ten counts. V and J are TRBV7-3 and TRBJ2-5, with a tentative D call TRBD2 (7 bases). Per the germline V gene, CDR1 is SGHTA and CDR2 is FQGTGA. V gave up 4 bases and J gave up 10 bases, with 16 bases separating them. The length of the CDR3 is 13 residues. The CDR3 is CASSSGGKGDQYF. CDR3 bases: TGTGCCAGCAGCTCCGGGGGGAAGGGGGACCAGTACTTC.

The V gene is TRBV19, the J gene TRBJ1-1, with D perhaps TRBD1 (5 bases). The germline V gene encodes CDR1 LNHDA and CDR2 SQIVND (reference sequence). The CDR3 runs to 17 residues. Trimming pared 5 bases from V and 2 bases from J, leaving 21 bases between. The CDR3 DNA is TGTGCCAGTAGTCCCGGGGGGTTGTCGACCATTAACACTGAAGCTTTCTTT. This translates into CASSPGGLSTINTEAFF.